Described below is a single T cell receptor (beta chain) sequence and its context. Using immunoSEQ multiplex PCR, the repertoire was profiled, and TCRdb retains in-frame clones only, with some absent. The table lists about 130,000 clones, approximately 90% of them singletons. Seattle patients were enrolled while actively infected and followed longitudinally. These data come from a study of blood T cell repertoires in COVID-19. About the study: Sites across the United States, Italy and Spain contributed samples from acute and convalescent COVID-19. T cells, B-cell-depleted T cells, or PBMCs supplied cDNA or gDNA.

Germline V gene data show CDR1 as SGHDT and CDR2 as YYEEEE. The CDR3 has 15 residues. V was pared by 3 bases and J by 0 bases, with 10 bases between. The receptor was isolated from a man aged 55 to 69 with COVID-19, enrolled during active disease. The rearrangement links TRBV5-6 to TRBJ1-5; TRBD1 might be the D (5 bases). Material for sequencing was peripheral blood. Here the CDR3 DNA reads TGTGCCAGCAGCTCCCGGGGGATTAGCAATCAGCCCCAGCATTTT. Protein: CASSSRGISNQPQHF.